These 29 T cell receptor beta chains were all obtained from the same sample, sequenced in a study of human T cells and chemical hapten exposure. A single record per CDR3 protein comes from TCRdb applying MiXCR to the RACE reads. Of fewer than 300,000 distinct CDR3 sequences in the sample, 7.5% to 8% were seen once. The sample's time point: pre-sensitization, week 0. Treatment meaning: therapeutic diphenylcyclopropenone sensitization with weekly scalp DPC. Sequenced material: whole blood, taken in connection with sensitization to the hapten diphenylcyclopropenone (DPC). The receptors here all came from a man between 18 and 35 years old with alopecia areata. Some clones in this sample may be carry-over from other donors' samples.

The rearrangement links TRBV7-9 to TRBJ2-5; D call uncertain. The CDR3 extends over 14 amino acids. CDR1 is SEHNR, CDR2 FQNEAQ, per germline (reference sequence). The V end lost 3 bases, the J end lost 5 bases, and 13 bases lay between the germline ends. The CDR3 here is CASSLGGTPETQYF. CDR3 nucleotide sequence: TGTGCCAGCAGCTTGGGTGGCACTCCGGAGACCCAGTACTTC.

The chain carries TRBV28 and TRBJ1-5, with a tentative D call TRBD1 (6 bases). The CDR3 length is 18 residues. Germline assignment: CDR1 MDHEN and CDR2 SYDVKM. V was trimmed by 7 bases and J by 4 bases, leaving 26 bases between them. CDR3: CASTLESLRQDRNQPQHF. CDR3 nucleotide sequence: TGTGCCAGCACCCTCGAATCGCTGAGACAGGATCGGAATCAGCCCCAGCATTTT.

CDR3 bases: TGTGCCATCCAGCTTGGGGGGCGGGTGAACACTGAAGCTTTCTTT. Protein: CAIQLGGRVNTEAFF. J is TRBJ1-1 and V is TRBV21-1; the DNA was not compared with TRBD1, the D call given in the table. TRBV21-1 represents a pseudogene. The CDR3 is 15 amino acids.

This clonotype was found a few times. The CDR3 spells CASTPGALGEKLFF. In DNA form, the CDR3 reads TGTGCCAGCACCCCGGGGGCGTTGGGAGAAAAACTGTTTTTT. This chain joins TRBV12-3 or TRBV12-4 and TRBJ1-4; TRBD1 might be the D (6 bases). The ends were cut back, 7 bases at V and 8 bases at J, with 17 bases in the middle. This CDR3 is 14 amino acids long.

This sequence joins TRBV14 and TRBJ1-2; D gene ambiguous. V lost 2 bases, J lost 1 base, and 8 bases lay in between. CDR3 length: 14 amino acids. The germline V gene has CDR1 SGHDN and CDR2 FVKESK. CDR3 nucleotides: TGTGCCAGCAGCCAAAGTGCGCTTAACTATGGCTACACCTTC. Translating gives CASSQSALNYGYTF.

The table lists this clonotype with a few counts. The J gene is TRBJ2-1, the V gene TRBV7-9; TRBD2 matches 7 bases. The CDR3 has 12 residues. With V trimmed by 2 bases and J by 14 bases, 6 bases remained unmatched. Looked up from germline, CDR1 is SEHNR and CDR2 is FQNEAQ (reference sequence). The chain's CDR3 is CASSLRETSKFF. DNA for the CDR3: TGTGCCAGCAGCTTAAGGGAGACTAGCAAGTTCTTC.

CDR3 amino acids: CASSQATAGTSGNEQFF. DNA of the CDR3: TGTGCCAGCAGCCAGGCTACCGCCGGGACCAGCGGCAATGAGCAGTTCTTC. The rearrangement links TRBV3-1 to TRBJ2-1, with D perhaps TRBD1 or TRBD2 (5 bases each). V was trimmed by 3 bases and J by 6 bases, leaving 21 bases between them. Germline CDR1 reads LGHDT; CDR2 reads YNNKEL (reference sequence). The length of the CDR3 is 17 residues.

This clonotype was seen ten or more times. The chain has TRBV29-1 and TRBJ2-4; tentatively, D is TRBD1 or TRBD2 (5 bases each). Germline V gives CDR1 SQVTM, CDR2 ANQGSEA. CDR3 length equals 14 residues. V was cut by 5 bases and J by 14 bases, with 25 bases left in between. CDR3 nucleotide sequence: TGCAGCGTTCTTGGCCCGGGGCGAGGAGCGATGGAGTACTTC. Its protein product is CSVLGPGRGAMEYF.

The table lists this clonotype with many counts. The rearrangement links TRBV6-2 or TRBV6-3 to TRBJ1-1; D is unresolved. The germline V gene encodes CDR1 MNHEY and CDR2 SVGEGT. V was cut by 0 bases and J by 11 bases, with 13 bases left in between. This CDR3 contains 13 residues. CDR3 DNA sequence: TGTGCCAGCAGTTACTCGGGCCGACCAACGGCTTTCTTT. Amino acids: CASSYSGRPTAFF.

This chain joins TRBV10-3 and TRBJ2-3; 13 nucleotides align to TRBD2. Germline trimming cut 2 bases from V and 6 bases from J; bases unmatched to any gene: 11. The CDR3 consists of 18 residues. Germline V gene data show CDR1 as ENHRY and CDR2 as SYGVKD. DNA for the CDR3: TGTGCCATCAGTGAGACGATTGGGACTAGCGGGGCGGGGGATACGCAGTATTTT. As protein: CAISETIGTSGAGDTQYF.

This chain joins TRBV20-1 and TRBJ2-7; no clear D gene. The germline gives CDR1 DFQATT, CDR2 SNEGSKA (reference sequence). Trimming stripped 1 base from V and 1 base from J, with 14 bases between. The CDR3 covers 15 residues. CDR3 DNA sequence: TGCAGTGCTAGAGTCCCCCACCAACCGTCCTACGAGCAGTACTTC. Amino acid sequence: CSARVPHQPSYEQYF.

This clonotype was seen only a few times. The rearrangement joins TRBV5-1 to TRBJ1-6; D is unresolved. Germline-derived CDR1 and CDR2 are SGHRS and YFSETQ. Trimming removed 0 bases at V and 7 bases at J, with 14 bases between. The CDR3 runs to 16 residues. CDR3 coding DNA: TGCGCCAGCAGCTTGGCCGGTGACCGGTTCAATTCACCCCTCCACTTT. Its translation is CASSLAGDRFNSPLHF.

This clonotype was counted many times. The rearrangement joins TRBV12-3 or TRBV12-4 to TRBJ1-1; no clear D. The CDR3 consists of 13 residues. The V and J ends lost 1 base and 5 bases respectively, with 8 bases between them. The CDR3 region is CASSLGWRTEAFF. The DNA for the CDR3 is TGTGCCAGCAGTTTAGGGTGGAGGACTGAAGCTTTCTTT.

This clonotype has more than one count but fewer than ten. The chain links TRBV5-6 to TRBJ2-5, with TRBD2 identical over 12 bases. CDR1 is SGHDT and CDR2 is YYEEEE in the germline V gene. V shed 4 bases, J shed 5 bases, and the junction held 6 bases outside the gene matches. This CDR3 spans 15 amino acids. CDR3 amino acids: CASSILAGGPETQYF. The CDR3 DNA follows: TGTGCCAGCAGCATACTAGCGGGGGGCCCGGAGACCCAGTACTTC.

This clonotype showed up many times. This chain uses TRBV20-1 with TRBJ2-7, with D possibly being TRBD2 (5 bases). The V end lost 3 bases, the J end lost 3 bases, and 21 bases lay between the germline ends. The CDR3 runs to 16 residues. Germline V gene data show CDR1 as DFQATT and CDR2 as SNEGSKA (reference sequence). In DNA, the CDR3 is TGCAGTGCTAGTAACCCCCGGCTAGCAATCGACTACGAGCAGTACTTC. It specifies CSASNPRLAIDYEQYF.

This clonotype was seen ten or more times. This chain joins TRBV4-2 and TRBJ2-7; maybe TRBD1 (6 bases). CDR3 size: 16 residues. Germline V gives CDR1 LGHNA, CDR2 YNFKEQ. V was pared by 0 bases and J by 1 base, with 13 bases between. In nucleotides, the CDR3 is TGTGCCAGCAGCCAAGACGAGGCAGGGGCATCCTACGAGCAGTACTTC. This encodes CASSQDEAGASYEQYF.

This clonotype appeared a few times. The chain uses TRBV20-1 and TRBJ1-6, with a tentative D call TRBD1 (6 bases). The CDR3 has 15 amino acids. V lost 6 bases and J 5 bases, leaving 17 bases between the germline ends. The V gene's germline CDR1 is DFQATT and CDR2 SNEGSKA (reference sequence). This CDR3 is CSAITGTINNSPLHF. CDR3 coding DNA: TGCAGTGCCATCACCGGGACAATCAATAATTCACCCCTCCACTTT.

CDR3 amino acids: CASSSAGPTEAFF. CDR3 bases: TGTGCCAGCAGCTCCGCGGGACCCACTGAAGCTTTCTTT. This chain links TRBV3-1 with TRBJ1-1; D perhaps matches TRBD1 (5 bases). The germline V gene has CDR1 LGHDT and CDR2 YNNKEL (reference sequence). V was shortened by 5 bases and J by 4 bases, with 11 bases between the two germline ends. The CDR3 spans 13 residues.

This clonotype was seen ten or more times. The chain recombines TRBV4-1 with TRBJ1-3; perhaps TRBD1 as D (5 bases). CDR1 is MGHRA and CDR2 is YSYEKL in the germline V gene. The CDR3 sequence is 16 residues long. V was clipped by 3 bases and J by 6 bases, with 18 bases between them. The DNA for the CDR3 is TGCGCCAGCAGCCATTCAGCAGGGCAACGAGAAAACACCATATATTTT. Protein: CASSHSAGQRENTIYF.

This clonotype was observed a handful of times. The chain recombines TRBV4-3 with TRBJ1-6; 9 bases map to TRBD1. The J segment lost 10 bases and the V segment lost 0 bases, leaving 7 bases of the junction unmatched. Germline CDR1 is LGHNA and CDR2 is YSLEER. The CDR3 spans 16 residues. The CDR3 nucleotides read TGCGCCAGCAGCCAAGAGAGGACAGGGGCCCCCTCACCCCTCCACTTT. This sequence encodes CASSQERTGAPSPLHF.

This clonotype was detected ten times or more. The CDR3 loop is CASTHDRLFRGTGELFF. DNA of the CDR3: TGTGCCAGCACCCACGACAGGCTCTTCAGGGGTACCGGGGAGCTGTTTTTT. The V call is TRBV6-2 or TRBV6-3, the J call TRBJ2-2; D is perhaps TRBD1 (6 bases). V was pared by 7 bases and J by 5 bases, with 23 bases between. The CDR3 length is 17 residues. Germline-derived CDR1 and CDR2 are MNHEY and SVGEGT.

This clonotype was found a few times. Here the CDR3 reads CASEAAPHLNSPLHF. In nucleotides, the CDR3 is TGCGCCAGTGAGGCGGCACCTCACTTAAATTCACCCCTCCACTTT. V and J are TRBV10-1 and TRBJ1-6; D is ambiguous. Germline V gives CDR1 WNHNN, CDR2 SYGVQD (reference sequence). The V end lost 9 bases, the J end lost 7 bases, and 19 bases lay between the germline ends. The CDR3 loop spans 15 amino acids.

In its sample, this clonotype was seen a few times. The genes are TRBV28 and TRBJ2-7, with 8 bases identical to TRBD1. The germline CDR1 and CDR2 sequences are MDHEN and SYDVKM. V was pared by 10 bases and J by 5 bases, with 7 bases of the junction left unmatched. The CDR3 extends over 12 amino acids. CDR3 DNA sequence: TGTGCCACCCAGACAGGGGTTGACGAGCAGTACGTC. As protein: CATQTGVDEQYV.

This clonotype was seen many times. CDR3 region: CASSQDQASSSYNEQFF. The CDR3, as DNA: TGCGCCAGCAGCCAAGATCAGGCCAGTAGCTCCTACAATGAGCAGTTCTTC. The genes are TRBV4-3 and TRBJ2-1; D unclear. This CDR3 spans 17 amino acids. Germline V gives CDR1 LGHNA, CDR2 YSLEER. V lost 0 bases and J 0 bases, leaving 12 bases between the germline ends.

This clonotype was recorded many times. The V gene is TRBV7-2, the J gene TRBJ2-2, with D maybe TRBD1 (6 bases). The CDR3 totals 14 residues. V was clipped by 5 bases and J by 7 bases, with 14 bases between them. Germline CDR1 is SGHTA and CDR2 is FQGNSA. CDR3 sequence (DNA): TGTGCCAGCAGCCCTACAGGGTACGGCGGGGAGCTGTTTTTT. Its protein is CASSPTGYGGELFF. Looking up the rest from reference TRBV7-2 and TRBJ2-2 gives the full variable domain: GAGVSQSPSNKVTEKGKDVELRCDPISGHTALYWYRQSLGQGLEFLIYFQGNSAPDKSGLPSDRFSAERTGGSVSTLTIQRTQQEDSAVYLCASSPTGYGGELFFGEGSRLTVL.

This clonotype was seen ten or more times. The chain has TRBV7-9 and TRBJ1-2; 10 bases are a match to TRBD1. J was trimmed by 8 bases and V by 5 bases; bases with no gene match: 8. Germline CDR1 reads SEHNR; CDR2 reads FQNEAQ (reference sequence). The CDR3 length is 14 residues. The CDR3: CASSPGTGEGGYTF. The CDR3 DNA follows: TGTGCCAGCAGCCCGGGGACAGGGGAAGGGGGCTACACCTTC.

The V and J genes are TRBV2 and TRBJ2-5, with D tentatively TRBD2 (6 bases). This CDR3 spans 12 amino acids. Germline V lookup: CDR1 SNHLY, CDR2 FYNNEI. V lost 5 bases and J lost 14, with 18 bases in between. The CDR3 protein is CASSPGASPLYF. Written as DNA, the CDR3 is TGTGCCAGCAGTCCGGGAGCCTCCCCTCTCTACTTC.

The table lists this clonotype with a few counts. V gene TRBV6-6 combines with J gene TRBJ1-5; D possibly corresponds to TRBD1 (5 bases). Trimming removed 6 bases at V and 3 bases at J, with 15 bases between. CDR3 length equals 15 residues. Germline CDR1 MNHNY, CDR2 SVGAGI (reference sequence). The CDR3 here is CASSQRDRYNQPQHF. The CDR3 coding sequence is TGTGCCAGCAGCCAAAGGGACCGATACAATCAGCCCCAGCATTTT.

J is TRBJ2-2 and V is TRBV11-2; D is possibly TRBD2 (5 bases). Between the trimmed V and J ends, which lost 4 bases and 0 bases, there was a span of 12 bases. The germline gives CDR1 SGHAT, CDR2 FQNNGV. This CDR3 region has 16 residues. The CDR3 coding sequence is TGTGCCAGCAGCTCCCTCGGGATATCGAACACCGGGGAGCTGTTTTTT. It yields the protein CASSSLGISNTGELFF. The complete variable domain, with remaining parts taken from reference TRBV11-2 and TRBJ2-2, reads EAGVAQSPRYKIIEKRQSVAFWCNPISGHATLYWYQQILGQGPKLLIQFQNNGVVDDSQLPKDRFSAERLKGVDSTLKIQPAKLEDSAVYLCASSSLGISNTGELFFGEGSRLTVL.